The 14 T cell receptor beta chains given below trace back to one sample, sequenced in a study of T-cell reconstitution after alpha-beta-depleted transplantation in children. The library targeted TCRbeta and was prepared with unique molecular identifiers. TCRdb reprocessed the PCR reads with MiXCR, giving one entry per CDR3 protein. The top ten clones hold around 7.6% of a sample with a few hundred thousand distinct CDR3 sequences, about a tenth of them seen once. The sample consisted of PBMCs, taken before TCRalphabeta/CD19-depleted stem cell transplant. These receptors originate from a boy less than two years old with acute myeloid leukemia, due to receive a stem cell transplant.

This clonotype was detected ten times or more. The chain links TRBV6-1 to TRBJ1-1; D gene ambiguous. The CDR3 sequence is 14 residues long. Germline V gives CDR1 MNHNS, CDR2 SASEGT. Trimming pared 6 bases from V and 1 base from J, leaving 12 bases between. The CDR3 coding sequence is TGTGCCAGCAGCCGGGGAGGGAAGAACACTGAAGCTTTCTTT. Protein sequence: CASSRGGKNTEAFF.

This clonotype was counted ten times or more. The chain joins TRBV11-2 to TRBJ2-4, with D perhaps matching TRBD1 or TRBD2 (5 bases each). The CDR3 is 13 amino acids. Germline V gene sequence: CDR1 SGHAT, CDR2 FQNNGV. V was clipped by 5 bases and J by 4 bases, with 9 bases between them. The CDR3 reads CASSPGRKNIQYF. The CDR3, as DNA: TGTGCCAGCAGCCCGGGACGGAAAAACATTCAGTACTTC.

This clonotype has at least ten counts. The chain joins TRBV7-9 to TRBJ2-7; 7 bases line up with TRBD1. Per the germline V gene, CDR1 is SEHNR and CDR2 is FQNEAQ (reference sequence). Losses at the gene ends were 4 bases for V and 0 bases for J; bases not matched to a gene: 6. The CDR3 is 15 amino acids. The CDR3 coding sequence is TGTGCCAGCAGCTCCAATCCAGGGGGCTCCTACGAGCAGTACTTC. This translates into CASSSNPGGSYEQYF.

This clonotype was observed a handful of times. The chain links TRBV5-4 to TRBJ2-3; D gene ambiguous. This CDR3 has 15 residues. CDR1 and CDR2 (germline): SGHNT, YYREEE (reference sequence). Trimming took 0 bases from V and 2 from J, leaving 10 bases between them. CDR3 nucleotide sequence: TGTGCCAGCAGCTTGGGGGCGGAAGTCACAGATACGCAGTATTTT. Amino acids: CASSLGAEVTDTQYF. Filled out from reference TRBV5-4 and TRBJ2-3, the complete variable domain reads ETGVTQSPTHLIKTRGQQVTLRCSSQSGHNTVSWYQQALGQGPQFIFQYYREEENGRGNFPPRFSGLQFPNYSSELNVNALELDDSALYLCASSLGAEVTDTQYFGPGTRLTVL.

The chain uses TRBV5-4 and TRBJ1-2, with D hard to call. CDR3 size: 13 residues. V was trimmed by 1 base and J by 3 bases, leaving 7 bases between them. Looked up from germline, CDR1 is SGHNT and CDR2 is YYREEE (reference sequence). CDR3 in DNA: TGTGCCAGCAGCTTGAGGGCCTACTATGGCTACACCTTC. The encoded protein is CASSLRAYYGYTF.

CDR3 residues: CASSPMSGAQNYGYTF. Written as DNA, the CDR3 is TGTGCCAGCTCACCAATGTCGGGAGCTCAGAACTATGGCTACACCTTC. V and J are TRBV18 and TRBJ1-2; D remains unclear. The ends were cut back, 2 bases at V and 2 bases at J, with 15 bases in the middle. CDR3 length equals 16 residues. The germline V gene has CDR1 KGHSH and CDR2 LQKENI.

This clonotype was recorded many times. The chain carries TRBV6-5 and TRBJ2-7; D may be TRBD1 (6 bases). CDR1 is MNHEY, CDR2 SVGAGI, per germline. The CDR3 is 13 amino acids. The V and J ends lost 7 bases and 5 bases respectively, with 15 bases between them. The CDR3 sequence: CASTFTGSDEQYF. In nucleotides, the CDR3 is TGTGCCAGCACTTTTACAGGGTCCGACGAGCAGTACTTC.

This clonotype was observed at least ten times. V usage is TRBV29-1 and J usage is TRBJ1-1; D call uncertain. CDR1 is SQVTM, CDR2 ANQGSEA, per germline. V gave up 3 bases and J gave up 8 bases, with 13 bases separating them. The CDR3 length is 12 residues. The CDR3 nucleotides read TGCAGCGTTGAGACTGAGCTGGGGGAAGCTTTCTTT. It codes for CSVETELGEAFF.

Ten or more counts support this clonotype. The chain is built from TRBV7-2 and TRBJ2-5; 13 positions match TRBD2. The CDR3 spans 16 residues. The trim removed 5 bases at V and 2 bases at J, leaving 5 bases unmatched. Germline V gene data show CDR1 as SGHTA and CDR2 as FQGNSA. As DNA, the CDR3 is TGTGCCAGCAGCCCTGGGACTAGCGGGGTTCAAGAGACCCAGTACTTC. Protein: CASSPGTSGVQETQYF.

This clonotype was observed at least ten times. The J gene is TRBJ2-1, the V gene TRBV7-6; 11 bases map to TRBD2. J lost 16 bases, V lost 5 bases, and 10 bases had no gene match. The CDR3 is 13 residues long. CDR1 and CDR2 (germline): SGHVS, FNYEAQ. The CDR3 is CASSPGTSGTNFF. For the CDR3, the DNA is TGTGCCAGCAGCCCCGGGACTAGCGGTACCAATTTCTTC.

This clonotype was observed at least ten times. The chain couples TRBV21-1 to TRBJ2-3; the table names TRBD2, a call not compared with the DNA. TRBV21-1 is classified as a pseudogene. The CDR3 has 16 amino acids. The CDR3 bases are TGTGCCAGCAGCAAAGACACTAGCGGGAGAACAGATACGCAGTATTTT. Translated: CASSKDTSGRTDTQYF.

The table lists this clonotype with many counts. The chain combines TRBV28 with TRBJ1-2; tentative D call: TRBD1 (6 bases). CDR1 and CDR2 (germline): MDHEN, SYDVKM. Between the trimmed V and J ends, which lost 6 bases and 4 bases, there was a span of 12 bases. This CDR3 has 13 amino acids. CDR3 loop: CASRKQGPYGYTF. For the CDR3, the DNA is TGTGCCAGCAGAAAACAGGGACCCTATGGCTACACCTTC.

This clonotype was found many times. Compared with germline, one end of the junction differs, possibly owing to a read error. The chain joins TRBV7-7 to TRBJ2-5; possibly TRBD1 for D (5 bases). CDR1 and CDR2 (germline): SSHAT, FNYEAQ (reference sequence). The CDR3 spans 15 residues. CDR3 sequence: CASSFGLGAIETQYF. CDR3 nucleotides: TGTGCTAGCAGCTTTGGGCTAGGGGCGATTGAGACCCAGTACTTC.

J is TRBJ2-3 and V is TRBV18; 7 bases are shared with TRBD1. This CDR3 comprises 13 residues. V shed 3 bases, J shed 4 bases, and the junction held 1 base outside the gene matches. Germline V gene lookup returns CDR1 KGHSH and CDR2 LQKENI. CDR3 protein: CASSPGQPDTQYF. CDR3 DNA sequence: TGTGCCAGCTCACCGGGACAGCCAGATACGCAGTATTTT. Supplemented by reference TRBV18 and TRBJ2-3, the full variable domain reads NAGVMQNPRHLVRRRGQEARLRCSPMKGHSHVYWYRQLPEEGLKFMVYLQKENIIDESGMPKERFSAEFPKEGPSILRIQQVVRGDSAAYFCASSPGQPDTQYFGPGTRLTVL.